The 21 T cell receptor beta chains below all came from one sample that was sequenced in a study of T cell responses to AZD1222 COVID-19 vaccine (dated by TCRdb to the early 2020s). Library preparation employed the immunoSEQ multiplex PCR assay. In its TCRdb copy, this immuneACCESS table keeps in-frame sequences only and misses some clones. Where compared with another copy, unresolved V genes explain less than half of these, and the others have no known cause. In all, the sample holds roughly 120,000 clones, and about nine tenths of those were seen once. The ten largest clonotypes hold under 20% of the sample. The label giving this sample's time point can be read as: baseline before first vaccination. The treatment or condition label corresponds to: meningococcal conjugate vaccine given as trial control. The sample in question was peripheral blood, obtained on day 0 of MenACWY control vaccination. The receptor source for this set is an adult in good health.

The rearrangement uses TRBV28 and TRBJ2-7; possibly TRBD2 for D (5 bases). CDR3 size: 15 residues. Trimming shortened V by 7 bases and J by 2 bases, and 18 bases separated the two germline ends. Germline-derived CDR1 and CDR2 are MDHEN and SYDVKM. This CDR3 is CASTRAGLPPYEQYF. DNA for the CDR3: TGTGCCAGCACCCGGGCCGGACTTCCCCCCTACGAGCAGTACTTC.

The rearrangement uses TRBV25-1 and TRBJ1-2; D remains unclear. CDR3 size: 14 residues. Germline V gene sequence: CDR1 MGHDK, CDR2 SYGVNS. The V gene lost 6 bases and the J gene lost 6 bases, with 17 bases spanning the gap. CDR3 sequence: CASSPQVAGHGYTF. For the CDR3, the DNA is TGTGCCAGCAGCCCCCAGGTGGCCGGCCATGGCTACACCTTC.

The CDR3 spells CASSLEPGLAGAEQYF. The CDR3 coding sequence is TGTGCCAGCAGCTTGGAACCGGGACTAGCGGGGGCCGAGCAGTACTTC. The chain uses TRBV5-4 and TRBJ2-7; 14 nucleotides line up with TRBD2. The CDR3 extends over 16 amino acids. The germline CDR1 and CDR2 sequences are SGHNT and YYREEE (reference sequence). After removal of 0 bases from V and 6 bases from J, the junction contained 5 bases not matched to a gene.

This clone was observed a few times. V is TRBV2 and J is TRBJ1-4; D is uncertain. This CDR3 region has 13 residues. Between the trimmed V and J ends, which lost 3 bases and 10 bases, there was a span of 12 bases. Per the germline V gene, CDR1 is SNHLY and CDR2 is FYNNEI. The CDR3 DNA reads TGTGCCAGCAGTGACTCCCCAGTCCGAAAACTGTTTTTT. Translation: CASSDSPVRKLFF.

The rearrangement uses TRBV7-9 and TRBJ1-1; TRBD1 is a possible D gene (5 bases). The germline gives CDR1 SEHNR, CDR2 FQNEAQ (reference sequence). Trimming removed 5 bases at V and 3 bases at J, with 16 bases between. This CDR3 is 15 amino acids long. The CDR3 reads CASSPPVGGYTEAFF. DNA of the CDR3: TGTGCCAGCAGCCCTCCGGTCGGGGGTTACACTGAAGCTTTCTTT.

The J gene is TRBJ2-3, the V gene TRBV7-8; TRBD2 might be the D (5 bases). The length of the CDR3 is 11 residues. V shed 4 bases and J shed 6 bases, with 5 bases lying between them. Looked up from germline, CDR1 is SGHVS and CDR2 is FQNEAQ. DNA of the CDR3: TGTGCCAGCAGCTGGAGGGATACGCAGTATTTT. Its protein product is CASSWRDTQYF.

This sequence joins TRBV7-9 and TRBJ2-5, with D unresolved. The CDR3 contains 14 residues. CDR1 and CDR2 (germline): SEHNR, FQNEAQ (reference sequence). V was trimmed by 0 bases and J by 5 bases, leaving 10 bases between them. This CDR3 reads CASSLATKKETQYF. CDR3 nucleotide sequence: TGTGCCAGCAGCTTAGCGACCAAAAAGGAGACCCAGTACTTC.

The CDR3 DNA follows: TGTGCCAGCACCAGGGAGAGTGAAGCTTTCTTT. Protein: CASTRESEAFF. The chain uses TRBV28 and TRBJ1-1, with D possibly matching TRBD1 (5 bases). Germline CDR1 reads MDHEN; CDR2 reads SYDVKM. The CDR3 sequence is 11 residues long. V lost 7 bases and J lost 7, with 10 bases in between.

In the case of this clone: The junction differs from germline at one of its ends, possibly a read error. This chain links TRBV6-6 with TRBJ2-1; TRBD2 matches at 11 bases. Germline V gene sequence: CDR1 MNHNY, CDR2 SVGAGI (reference sequence). The CDR3 extends over 11 amino acids. The DNA of the CDR3 is TGTGCCAGCAGCCGTAGCGGGGGGGTGGTCTTC. Residues: CASSRSGGVVF.

The chain carries TRBV5-5 and TRBJ1-4; the D gene is possibly TRBD1 (6 bases). Germline values: CDR1 SGHKS, CDR2 YYEKEE (reference sequence). This CDR3 comprises 15 residues. V lost 4 bases and J lost 4, with 14 bases in between. CDR3 sequence: CASSLSPGDNEKLFF. The CDR3 bases are TGTGCCAGCAGCCTGTCACCAGGGGATAATGAAAAACTGTTTTTT.

The chain uses TRBV10-3 and TRBJ2-1; 7 bases map to TRBD2. Losses at the gene ends were 2 bases for V and 2 bases for J; bases not matched to a gene: 6. Per germline, CDR1 ENHRY and CDR2 SYGVKD. This CDR3 is 16 amino acids long. CDR3 protein: CAISERREPPYNEQFF. The DNA of the CDR3 is TGTGCCATCAGTGAGCGGCGGGAGCCCCCCTACAATGAGCAGTTCTTC.

The chain uses TRBV28 and TRBJ2-7, with TRBD1 matching 7 bases. This CDR3 region has 14 residues. Germline V gives CDR1 MDHEN, CDR2 SYDVKM. Trimming removed 5 bases from V and 5 bases from J; junction bases left unmatched: 9. Here the CDR3 DNA reads TGTGCCAGCAGTCCCTCGACAGGGTTCCACGAGCAGTACTTC. It yields the protein CASSPSTGFHEQYF.

The chain recombines TRBV11-2 with TRBJ1-2; the D gene is possibly TRBD1 (5 bases). V was pared by 5 bases and J by 4 bases, with 23 bases between. This CDR3 is 17 amino acids long. CDR1 and CDR2 (germline): SGHAT, FQNNGV. CDR3 loop: CASSPDSIRGTIYGYTF. The CDR3 nucleotides read TGTGCCAGCAGCCCCGACAGCATCCGAGGTACGATCTATGGCTACACCTTC. Filled out from reference TRBV11-2 and TRBJ1-2, the complete variable domain reads EAGVAQSPRYKIIEKRQSVAFWCNPISGHATLYWYQQILGQGPKLLIQFQNNGVVDDSQLPKDRFSAERLKGVDSTLKIQPAKLEDSAVYLCASSPDSIRGTIYGYTFGSGTRLTVV.

The V gene is TRBV28, the J gene TRBJ2-1; 11 bases agree with TRBD2. Germline V gives CDR1 MDHEN, CDR2 SYDVKM. The CDR3 is made up of 15 amino acids. Trimming cost V 6 bases and J 4 bases; bases outside gene matches: 5. The CDR3 DNA follows: TGTGCCAGCAGACCCACTAGCGGGAGTTACAATGAGCAGTTCTTC. Protein product: CASRPTSGSYNEQFF.

V and J are TRBV6-5 and TRBJ2-7; D gene unclear. V was cut by 10 bases and J by 2 bases, with 18 bases left in between. Germline lookup yields CDR1 MNHEY and CDR2 SVGAGI. The CDR3 covers 14 residues. This chain's CDR3 is CATPLRLEAYEQYF. The DNA of the CDR3 is TGTGCCACCCCTCTGAGACTCGAAGCCTACGAGCAGTACTTC.

A single count supports this clone. The chain combines TRBV27 with TRBJ2-2; 12 positions agree with TRBD2. The CDR3 runs to 19 residues. Unmatched junction bases numbered 18, after V lost 9 bases and J lost 4 bases. The germline gives CDR1 MNHEY, CDR2 SMNVEV (reference sequence). The CDR3 is CARGGQTSGRFDGTGELFF. CDR3 sequence (DNA): TGTGCCAGGGGGGGTCAGACTAGCGGGAGATTTGATGGCACCGGGGAGCTGTTTTTT.

The V and J genes are TRBV30 and TRBJ1-5, with a possible D match to TRBD1 (6 bases). The CDR3 has 19 residues. The V end was cut by 0 bases, the J end by 1 base, with 22 bases between. CDR1 is GTSNPN, CDR2 SVGIG, per germline (reference sequence). CDR3 coding DNA: TGTGCCTGGAGTGTAACCCAGAGGGGGGTAGTAGTAAGCAATCAGCCCCAGCATTTT. Translated, it gives CAWSVTQRGVVVSNQPQHF.

As to this clone: Other nucleotide sequences from this sample produce the same CDR3. This chain links TRBV7-3 with TRBJ2-1; D is unclear. CDR3 length: 12 amino acids. Per the germline V gene, CDR1 is SGHTA and CDR2 is FQGTGA. V lost 5 bases, J lost 6 bases, and 8 bases lay in between. DNA of the CDR3: TGTGCCAGCAGCCCCGCCGGCAATGAGCAGTTCTTC. Its translation is CASSPAGNEQFF.

This clone was seen only once. The rearrangement joins TRBV27 to TRBJ2-3; D is undetermined. V was trimmed by 11 bases and J by 3 bases, leaving 9 bases between them. The length of the CDR3 is 11 residues. CDR1 MNHEY and CDR2 SMNVEV come from the germline V gene (reference sequence). CDR3 amino acids: CASGKTDTQYF. The CDR3 region has the DNA TGTGCCTCAGGCAAGACAGATACGCAGTATTTT.

This chain links TRBV6-1 with TRBJ1-2; the D is unclear. CDR3 length: 14 residues. The V end lost 0 bases, the J end lost 4 bases, and 9 bases lay between the germline ends. Germline assignment: CDR1 MNHNS and CDR2 SASEGT. This CDR3 reads CASSEAGGSYGYTF. CDR3 nucleotide sequence: TGTGCCAGCAGTGAAGCTGGCGGGTCCTATGGCTACACCTTC.

This chain connects TRBV6-5 to TRBJ1-5, with 11 bases matching TRBD1. CDR3 length: 14 amino acids. Germline V lookup: CDR1 MNHEY, CDR2 SVGAGI. J was trimmed by 7 bases and V by 5 bases; bases with no gene match: 4. CDR3 in DNA: TGTGCCAGCAGTCGGACAGGGGGCCGGCAGCCCCAGCATTTT. This gives the protein CASSRTGGRQPQHF.